The 9 T cell receptor beta chains reported below all come from one sample, sequenced in a study of T cell repertoires in aging, cancer and after chemotherapy. A mixed TRB-A/B primer pool amplified rearranged TRB by multiplex touch-down PCR. TCRdb redid the calling of the multiplex PCR reads with MiXCR, one entry per CDR3 protein. The table has some 2,500 distinct CDR3 sequences, around 25% seen once. The template was genomic DNA from peripheral blood, not RNA. The sequenced material came from blood. Receptor source: a human donor with a solid tumor.

This clonotype was counted a few times. The J gene is TRBJ2-3, the V gene TRBV5-1, with 12 bases matching TRBD2. The CDR3 covers 16 residues. V trimming: 4 bases; J trimming: 4 bases; junction bases outside the gene matches: 7. Germline assignment: CDR1 SGHRS and CDR2 YFSETQ. This chain's CDR3 is CASSKWTSGVPDTQYF. The DNA of the CDR3 is TGCGCCAGCAGCAAATGGACTAGCGGGGTCCCAGATACGCAGTATTTT.

By sample share, this clonotype is medium-sized (0.01 to 0.1%). This sequence joins TRBV12-3 or TRBV12-4 and TRBJ2-1; D ambiguous. The CDR3 length is 12 residues. The germline V and J ends were trimmed by 6 bases and 15 bases, with 18 bases remaining between them. The CDR3 sequence: CASRSSDRAPFF. The CDR3 DNA follows: TGTGCCAGCAGGTCGTCCGATCGGGCCCCGTTCTTC.

This chain links TRBV12-3 or TRBV12-4 with TRBJ2-6, with a possible D match to TRBD2 (6 bases). This CDR3 region has 16 residues. V was trimmed by 6 bases and J by 6 bases, leaving 18 bases between them. CDR3 DNA sequence: TGTGCCAGCAGGCGGGCGGGAAGCTCTAAGGCCAACGTCCTGACTTTC. Protein product: CASRRAGSSKANVLTF.

In its sample, this clonotype ranks as medium-sized. The junction does not match germline at one end; this may be a read error. The rearrangement links TRBV7-9 to TRBJ2-7; D tentatively fits TRBD1 or TRBD2 (5 bases each). The CDR3 has 12 residues. Germline V lookup: CDR1 SEHNR, CDR2 FQNEAQ (reference sequence). CDR3 amino acids: CASSLPHGDEDF. Here the CDR3 DNA reads TGTGCCAGCAGCTTACCTCATGGGGACGAAGACTTC.

By frequency in the sample, this clonotype is medium-sized. V is TRBV12-3 or TRBV12-4 and J is TRBJ1-4, with D hard to call. CDR3 length: 12 amino acids. Trimming stripped 2 bases from V and 11 bases from J, with 9 bases between. In DNA, the CDR3 is TGTGCCAGCAGTTTATCCGCGTCCAAACTGTTTTTT. Translation: CASSLSASKLFF.

The rearrangement joins TRBV28 to TRBJ1-6; D is unclear. Trimming took 2 bases from V and 5 from J, leaving 7 bases between them. Germline-derived CDR1 and CDR2 are MDHEN and SYDVKM. This CDR3 is 14 amino acids long. The CDR3 coding sequence is TGTGCCAGCAGTTTAGGAGGAAATAATTCACCCCTCCACTTT. Its protein product is CASSLGGNNSPLHF.

This clonotype came up a few times. This chain uses TRBV4-3 with TRBJ1-2, with 10 bases matching TRBD1. The CDR3 covers 14 residues. V was clipped by 4 bases and J by 8 bases; unmatched bases: 7. Germline CDR1 LGHNA, CDR2 YSLEER. CDR3 protein: CASSRRTGGIGYTF. CDR3 sequence (DNA): TGCGCCAGCAGCCGACGGACAGGGGGTATAGGCTACACCTTC.

This chain joins TRBV20-1 and TRBJ2-7; 12 bases map to TRBD2. V lost 6 bases and J lost 5; bases outside the gene matches: 8. Germline V gives CDR1 DFQATT, CDR2 SNEGSKA (reference sequence). This CDR3 has 14 residues. Written as DNA, the CDR3 is TGCAGTGCGTTTGGTCTAGCGGGAGGGAACGAGCAGTACTTC. Amino acid sequence: CSAFGLAGGNEQYF.

By proportion, this clonotype is medium-sized. The V gene is TRBV18, the J gene TRBJ1-1; no definite D call. The germline V gene has CDR1 KGHSH and CDR2 LQKENI. V was pared by 0 bases and J by 0 bases, with 20 bases between. The CDR3 spans 19 residues. In nucleotides, the CDR3 is TGTGCCAGCTCACCACCCAACCTTGTCCGGGTTGGCATGAACACTGAAGCTTTCTTT. As protein: CASSPPNLVRVGMNTEAFF.